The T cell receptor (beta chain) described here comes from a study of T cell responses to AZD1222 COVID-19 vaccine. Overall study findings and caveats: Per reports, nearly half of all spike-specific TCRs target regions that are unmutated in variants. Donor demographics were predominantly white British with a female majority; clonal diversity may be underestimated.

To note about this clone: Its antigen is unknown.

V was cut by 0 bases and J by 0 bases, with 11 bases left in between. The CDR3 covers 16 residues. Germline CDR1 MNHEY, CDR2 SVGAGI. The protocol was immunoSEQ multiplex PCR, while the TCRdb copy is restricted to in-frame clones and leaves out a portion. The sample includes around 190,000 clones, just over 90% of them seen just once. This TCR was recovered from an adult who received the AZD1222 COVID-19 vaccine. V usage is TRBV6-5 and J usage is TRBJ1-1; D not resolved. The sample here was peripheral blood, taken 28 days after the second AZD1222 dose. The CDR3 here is CASSYSRGGLNTEAFF. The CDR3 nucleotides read TGTGCCAGCAGTTACTCCAGAGGAGGGTTGAACACTGAAGCTTTCTTT.